A selection of T cell receptor beta chains follows, all from one sample in a study of blood T cell repertoires in COVID-19. Assay used: immunoSEQ multiplex PCR; TCRdb lists only in-frame clones, some missing. The sample records a few hundred thousand clones, 65% to 90% being singletons. Material for sequencing was peripheral blood. These receptors were obtained from a human donor in a cohort sampled during active COVID-19. CDR3s include the opening cysteine and the closing phenylalanine or tryptophan. Expanded clones are given a class, and other clones once, few, many or no size at all.

j_gene	abundance	v_gene	CDR3aa
TRBJ2-2	.	TRBV7-6	CASSLRGQGQGELFF
TRBJ2-7	.	TRBV18	CASSTGGAGEQYF
TRBJ2-5	.	TRBV7-2	CASSLVGPGAQYF
TRBJ1-5	few	TRBV24-1	CATSDDRGHGQPQHF
TRBJ2-1	.	TRBV9	CASTRLAGGNEQFF
TRBJ2-7	.	TRBV3-1/TRBV3-2	CASSQDRGKKEQYF
TRBJ1-2	.	TRBV14	CASSQGRSVGVGYTF
TRBJ2-3	.	TRBV5-1	CASSLEGTSGVLTQYF
TRBJ2-1	.	TRBV18	CASSQRGPNYNEQFF
TRBJ2-7	.	TRBV24-1	CATSDTASGAYEQYF
TRBJ1-2	.	TRBV6-5	CASSYPGRGGFYGYTF
TRBJ1-2	.	TRBV7-9	CASSLAGQGLGYTF
TRBJ2-3	.	TRBV5-5	CASSVTGGVKDTQYF